The rows below give T cell receptor beta chains drawn from one sample of a study of regulatory T cells in long-lasting Graves disease. MiXCR was run by TCRdb on the multiplex PCR reads, yielding one entry per CDR3 protein. This table has a few hundred thousand distinct CDR3 sequences, over 15% appearing once. The same sample was also used in a study of T cells in Graves' hyperthyroidism and ophthalmopathy.

The specimen comprised peripheral blood mononuclear cells (PBMCs), sampled at new diagnosis, from a patient treated with antithyroid drugs. The receptors stem from a man aged 35-49 years with Graves disease. The CDR3 runs from the conserved cysteine through the conserved F or W. Fields, in order: J gene, V gene, CDR3 protein.

>TRBJ2-3|TRBV20-1
CSAPTALDTQYF
>TRBJ2-3|TRBV20-1
CSAWTGWSTDTQYF
>TRBJ1-2|TRBV29-1
CSVETWDSTNYGYTF
>TRBJ2-2|TRBV30
CACAPGQGLAGELFF
>TRBJ1-2|TRBV28
CASSLAGTGSNVYTF
>TRBJ2-7|TRBV27
CASRSPGYEQYF
>TRBJ2-7|TRBV5-1
CASSPGTGWYEQYF
>TRBJ1-5|TRBV5-1
CASSLGGFGQPQHF
>TRBJ2-7|TRBV6-1
CASSESVGSSYEQYF
>TRBJ1-4|TRBV12-3/TRBV12-4
CASGSGFFNEKLFF
>TRBJ2-2|TRBV5-4
CASSSMTSTNTGELFF
>TRBJ2-7|TRBV28
CASSRISFREEGEQYF
>TRBJ1-4|TRBV3-1
CASSRRGEEKLFF
>TRBJ2-3|TRBV20-1
CSAPSSPLDTQYF
>TRBJ1-3|TRBV15
CAASRWEGWSSGNTIYF
>TRBJ2-1|TRBV7-9
CASSVRTAENEQFF
>TRBJ2-2|TRBV4-1
CASSQDRGPGELFF
>TRBJ2-5|TRBV7-8
CASSLGLETQYF